These 32 T cell receptor beta chains originate from one sample sequenced in a study of blood T cells in healthy people across ages. PCR was performed a second time for 7 to 11 cycles using a sample-barcoded 5' primer and a J-beta primer mix. Each CDR3 protein gets one entry after TCRdb re-called the 5' RACE reads with MiXCR. Of around 500,000 distinct CDR3 sequences detected, about 29% appear once; the ten largest clones hold over 3.5%. These sequences were also reported in another study, on T cells of mothers and their children.

The specimen sequenced was blood. These receptors all come from a boy aged 2 to 10 in good health.

The chain has TRBV5-1 and TRBJ2-3, with D unclear. The CDR3 runs 15 residues. V lost 0 bases and J lost 3, with 11 bases in between. Germline V CDR1 and CDR2: SGHRS, YFSETQ. CDR3 DNA sequence: TGCGCCAGCAGCTTGGTCGGAAAGGGAACAGATACGCAGTATTTT. Its protein is CASSLVGKGTDTQYF.

V is TRBV7-9 and J is TRBJ2-1; D not certain. The DNA end is a closer match to TRBJ2-5, so the J assignment may be wrong. Germline CDR1 reads SEHNR; CDR2 reads FQNEAQ (reference sequence). This CDR3 has 15 amino acids. CDR3 in DNA: TGTGCCAGCAGCTCTCATCTCCTCAGTAGGGATACCCAGTACTTC. It codes for CASSSHLLSRDTQYF.

The chain carries TRBV29-1 and TRBJ2-1, with TRBD2 identical over 7 bases. Looked up from germline, CDR1 is SQVTM and CDR2 is ANQGSEA. V was clipped by 4 bases and J by 7 bases; unmatched bases: 4. This CDR3 has 12 amino acids. CDR3 sequence: CSVAGGINEQFF. The DNA for the CDR3 is TGCAGCGTTGCGGGGGGTATTAATGAGCAGTTCTTC.

The chain carries TRBV21-1 and TRBJ1-2. TRBV21-1 is a pseudogene segment. The CDR3 is made up of 16 amino acids. The chain's CDR3 is CASSYPHESTAYGYTF. For the CDR3, the DNA is TGTGCCAGCAGCTATCCACACGAAAGTACCGCATATGGCTACACCTTC.

This chain links TRBV6-5 with TRBJ1-2; the D gene is possibly TRBD1 (5 bases). The CDR3 totals 14 residues. CDR1 and CDR2 from the germline V gene are MNHEY and SVGAGI. Trimming removed 0 bases at V and 8 bases at J, with 13 bases between. CDR3 sequence (DNA): TGTGCCAGCAGTTACTCGGCCGTAACAGGAGGCTACACCTTC. This encodes CASSYSAVTGGYTF.

This rearrangement joins TRBV6-2 or TRBV6-3 to TRBJ2-5; TRBD2 matches at 7 bases. The J call is in doubt because the DNA end fits TRBJ2-1 better. From germline, CDR1 is MNHEY and CDR2 SVGEGT. The CDR3 runs to 15 residues. CDR3 residues: CASSTSGAQTNEQFF. The CDR3 DNA follows: TGTGCCAGCAGCACAAGCGGGGCCCAGACCAATGAGCAGTTCTTC.

This clonotype was recorded a few times. CDR3 residues: CAISESGGSSYNEQFF. The CDR3 nucleotides are TGTGCCATCAGTGAGTCGGGGGGTAGCTCCTACAATGAGCAGTTCTTC. This rearrangement joins TRBV10-3 to TRBJ2-1; D might be TRBD2 (6 bases). V was pared by 0 bases and J by 0 bases, with 9 bases between. Looked up from germline, CDR1 is ENHRY and CDR2 is SYGVKD. The CDR3 consists of 16 residues.

This clonotype showed up many times. The V gene is TRBV11-2, the J gene TRBJ1-4, with TRBD1 as a possible D gene (5 bases). This CDR3 is 15 amino acids long. From germline, CDR1 is SGHAT and CDR2 FQNNGV. The V gene lost 5 bases and the J gene lost 0 bases, with 10 bases spanning the gap. DNA of the CDR3: TGTGCCAGCAGCGCCACAGGTGCAACTAATGAAAAACTGTTTTTT. This sequence encodes CASSATGATNEKLFF.

This clonotype showed up many times. Here the CDR3 reads CASSQDLETGVKGEQFF. CDR3 bases: TGCGCCAGCAGCCAAGATCTTGAGACAGGGGTTAAAGGTGAGCAGTTCTTC. The chain employs TRBV4-3 and TRBJ2-5, with TRBD1 identical over 8 bases. TRBJ2-1 matches the DNA end more closely, so the J call is doubtful. Germline CDR1 is LGHNA and CDR2 is YSLEER. CDR3 size: 17 residues.

The V call is TRBV20-1, the J call TRBJ1-6; tentatively, D is TRBD1 (5 bases). Trimming removed 0 bases at V and 8 bases at J, with 8 bases between. The CDR3 loop spans 13 amino acids. Germline V CDR1 and CDR2: DFQATT, SNEGSKA (reference sequence). The CDR3 DNA is TGCAGTGCTAGAGATCAAGGGGATTCACCCCTCCACTTT. Its translation: CSARDQGDSPLHF.

This clonotype has more than one count but fewer than ten. The chain combines TRBV7-2 with TRBJ2-5; the match to TRBD2 covers 9 bases. The CDR3 is made up of 18 amino acids. Losses at the gene ends were 5 bases for V and 4 bases for J; bases not matched to a gene: 17. Per germline, CDR1 SGHTA and CDR2 FQGNSA. The CDR3, as DNA: TGTGCCAGCAGCCAACTCGGGGCGGGAGGGCCGAATGGAGAGACCCAGTACTTC. This translates into CASSQLGAGGPNGETQYF. The whole variable domain, remainder taken from reference TRBV7-2 and TRBJ2-5, is GAGVSQSPSNKVTEKGKDVELRCDPISGHTALYWYRQSLGQGLEFLIYFQGNSAPDKSGLPSDRFSAERTGGSVSTLTIQRTQQEDSAVYLCASSQLGAGGPNGETQYFGPGTRLLVL.

This clonotype was seen more than once but under ten times. The V gene is TRBV11-2, the J gene TRBJ2-5, with D perhaps being TRBD1 or TRBD2 (5 bases each). TRBJ2-1 matches the DNA end more closely, so the J call is doubtful. Germline V gene data show CDR1 as SGHAT and CDR2 as FQNNGV. The CDR3 runs 16 residues. CDR3 protein: CASSGKGRIQLDEQFF. DNA of the CDR3: TGTGCCAGCAGCGGCAAGGGACGGATACAATTGGATGAGCAGTTCTTC.

This chain joins TRBV7-2 and TRBJ1-3; the D is unclear. The CDR3 has 16 amino acids. Germline V CDR1 and CDR2: SGHTA, FQGNSA. Trimming took off 1 base at V and 2 bases at J, with 12 bases between the two ends. The CDR3 bases are TGTGCCAGCAGCTTAGGTCCCAGAACGGCTGGAAACACCATATATTTT. Translated, it gives CASSLGPRTAGNTIYF.

The chain combines TRBV28 with TRBJ2-3; TRBD2 matches 10 bases. The germline CDR1 and CDR2 sequences are MDHEN and SYDVKM. The CDR3 is made up of 19 amino acids. Trimming removed 6 bases from V and 0 bases from J; junction bases left unmatched: 15. DNA of the CDR3: TGTGCCAGCAGCTCGAATCTAGCGGGAGTTGGTCCTAGCACAGATACGCAGTATTTT. Its protein is CASSSNLAGVGPSTDTQYF. Full variable domain (outside the CDR3, taken from reference TRBV28 and TRBJ2-3): DVKVTQSSRYLVKRTGEKVFLECVQDMDHENMFWYRQDPGLGLRLIYFSYDVKMKEKGDIPEGYSVSREKKERFSLILESASTNQTSMYLCASSSNLAGVGPSTDTQYFGPGTRLTVL.

V is TRBV30 and J is TRBJ1-3; D remains ambiguous. V shed 0 bases and J shed 3 bases, with 3 bases lying between them. This CDR3 has 12 amino acids. Germline CDR1 GTSNPN, CDR2 SVGIG (reference sequence). The CDR3 loop is CAWSVYGNTIYF. The CDR3 DNA reads as TGTGCCTGGAGTGTATATGGAAACACCATATATTTT.

This clonotype came up a few times. The chain uses TRBV3-1 and TRBJ2-5, with D perhaps assigned TRBD1 or TRBD2 (5 bases each). The V gene lost 4 bases and the J gene lost 7 bases, with 16 bases spanning the gap. The length of the CDR3 is 14 residues. Germline CDR1 reads LGHDT; CDR2 reads YNNKEL (reference sequence). The CDR3 is CASSLWDPMGTQYF. CDR3 DNA: TGTGCCAGCAGCCTATGGGACCCCATGGGGACCCAGTACTTC.

The table lists this clonotype with a few counts. V gene TRBV5-4 combines with J gene TRBJ2-1; a possible D gene is TRBD1 (5 bases). V shed 4 bases and J shed 5 bases, with 19 bases lying between them. The CDR3 consists of 16 residues. CDR1 and CDR2 (germline): SGHNT, YYREEE (reference sequence). In nucleotides, the CDR3 is TGTGCCAGCAGCCGTCCTGGGGCTGAAGGAGACAATGAGCAGTTCTTC. Translating it yields CASSRPGAEGDNEQFF.

This clonotype was observed a few times. The chain combines TRBV7-2 with TRBJ1-2; D is perhaps TRBD1 (5 bases). V dropped 1 base and J dropped 4 bases, with 10 bases sitting between them. The germline V gene encodes CDR1 SGHTA and CDR2 FQGNSA. The CDR3 spans 14 residues. Here the CDR3 DNA reads TGTGCCAGCAGCTTAGGCACAGGCCTCTATGGCTACACCTTC. Amino acids: CASSLGTGLYGYTF.

The V and J genes are TRBV3-1 and TRBJ2-1; TRBD1 agrees at 7 bases. With V trimmed by 5 bases and J by 1 base, 11 bases remained unmatched. CDR1 LGHDT and CDR2 YNNKEL come from the germline V gene (reference sequence). The CDR3 length is 17 residues. The CDR3 is CASSLIPRDSSYNEQFF. DNA of the CDR3: TGTGCCAGCAGCTTAATTCCTCGGGACAGTTCCTACAATGAGCAGTTCTTC.

Details on this clonotype: Since the CDR3 does not end with the conserved phenylalanine or tryptophan, this likely comes from a read error. The rearrangement joins TRBV6-6 to TRBJ2-7; D may be TRBD2 (7 bases). This CDR3 contains 16 residues. V was trimmed by 2 bases and J by 1 base, leaving 15 bases between them. Germline loops: CDR1 MNHNY, CDR2 SVGAGI (reference sequence). The chain's CDR3 is CASSYGGGSQSYEQYS. The CDR3 DNA is TGTGCCAGCAGTTACGGGGGCGGGAGCCAATCCTACGAGCAGTACTCC.

This clonotype has just a few counts. The V call is TRBV7-8, the J call TRBJ2-1; the D gene could be TRBD1 or TRBD2 (5 bases each). V lost 3 bases to trimming and J lost 4 bases, with 10 bases between them. This CDR3 has 14 residues. Germline CDR1 is SGHVS and CDR2 is FQNEAQ. CDR3 region: CASSFWDHYNEQFF. The CDR3, as DNA: TGTGCCAGCAGCTTCTGGGACCATTACAATGAGCAGTTCTTC.

This clonotype has just a few counts. The chain employs TRBV24-1 and TRBJ2-3; D unresolved. CDR1 KGHDR and CDR2 SFDVKD come from the germline V gene. The CDR3 spans 13 residues. With 9 bases removed from V and 3 bases from J, the gap between germline ends came to 12 bases. For the CDR3, the DNA is TGTGCCACCGGTGGGCTCTCGACAGATACGCAGTATTTT. As protein: CATGGLSTDTQYF.

The CDR3 sequence: CASSGGLAGRRYEQFF. The CDR3, as DNA: TGTGCCAGCAGTGGAGGACTAGCGGGTCGTCGCTATGAGCAGTTCTTC. The rearrangement links TRBV12-3 or TRBV12-4 to TRBJ2-5; 11 bases are a match to TRBD2. TRBJ2-1 explains the end of the DNA better; the J call may be wrong. This CDR3 has 16 amino acids.

The sample holds a few counts of this clonotype. The chain links TRBV6-2 or TRBV6-3 to TRBJ1-2; D unclear. Germline V gives CDR1 MNHEY, CDR2 SVGEGT. Trimming cost V 2 bases and J 2 bases, with 9 bases left between them. The CDR3 spans 14 residues. This CDR3 is CASSYGNLNYGYTF. CDR3 sequence (DNA): TGTGCCAGCAGTTACGGAAATTTAAACTATGGCTACACCTTC.

This clonotype has just a few counts. The chain employs TRBV7-8 and TRBJ2-2; a weak D match, TRBD1 (6 bases). The V gene's germline CDR1 is SGHVS and CDR2 FQNEAQ. Trimming stripped 5 bases from V and 6 bases from J, with 16 bases between. CDR3 length equals 15 residues. The CDR3 bases are TGTGCCAGCAGCCGGGAAGGGGGAAACCCCGGGGAGCTGTTTTTT. Amino acids: CASSREGGNPGELFF. The complete variable domain, with remaining parts taken from reference TRBV7-8 and TRBJ2-2, reads GAGVSQSPRYKVAKRGQDVALRCDPISGHVSLFWYQQALGQGPEFLTYFQNEAQLDKSGLPSDRFFAERPEGSVSTLKIQRTQQEDSAVYLCASSREGGNPGELFFGEGSRLTVL.

This clonotype appeared a few times. The rearrangement links TRBV15 to TRBJ1-6; 8 nucleotides align to TRBD1. CDR1 and CDR2 (germline): LNHNV, YYDKDF (reference sequence). V was clipped by 10 bases and J by 10 bases; unmatched bases: 9. CDR3 size: 13 residues. CDR3 nucleotide sequence: TGTGCCAGTGGTGGACAGGGTAACTCACCCCTCCACTTT. It specifies CASGGQGNSPLHF.

In regard to this clonotype: Sequence at one end of the junction differs from germline and may be a read error. The chain recombines TRBV5-6 with TRBJ2-1; D unclear. Looked up from germline, CDR1 is SGHDT and CDR2 is YYEEEE. The CDR3 spans 12 residues. For the CDR3, the DNA is TGTGCCTGCAGCTTGGTTGCCAATGAGCAGTTCTTC. It yields the protein CACSLVANEQFF.

In this sample, this clonotype turned up a few times. The chain couples TRBV11-2 to TRBJ2-1; 7 bases are a match to TRBD1. The tail of the sequence fits TRBJ2-5 better, so the J call may be wrong. Germline V gene lookup returns CDR1 SGHAT and CDR2 FQNNGV. There are 15 residues in the CDR3. CDR3 loop: CASSPGTAKQETQYF. CDR3 DNA sequence: TGTGCCAGCAGCCCTGGGACAGCGAAACAAGAGACCCAGTACTTC.

This clonotype was detected a few times. This sequence joins TRBV6-6 and TRBJ1-4, with 9 nucleotides matching TRBD1. Germline lookup yields CDR1 MNHNY and CDR2 SVGAGI (reference sequence). The length of the CDR3 is 16 residues. The V gene end was trimmed by 7 bases and the J gene end by 8 bases; junction bases not matched to a gene: 14. CDR3 amino acids: CASNNRRTGDEEKLFF. The DNA of the CDR3 is TGTGCCAGCAACAACCGTCGGACAGGGGACGAGGAAAAACTGTTTTTT.

This clonotype has just a few counts. The chain has TRBV12-3 or TRBV12-4 and TRBJ2-5, with D hard to call. This CDR3 has 15 residues. Trimming took 4 bases from V and 2 from J, leaving 14 bases between them. CDR3 nucleotide sequence: TGTGCCAGCAGTTCGCTAGGGTTAGGGCAAGAGACCCAGTACTTC. Encoded protein: CASSSLGLGQETQYF.

In its sample, this clonotype was seen a few times. This chain joins TRBV12-3 or TRBV12-4 and TRBJ1-4; perhaps TRBD1 as D (6 bases). This CDR3 spans 16 amino acids. The germline V and J ends were trimmed by 6 bases and 4 bases, with 18 bases remaining between them. The CDR3, as DNA: TGTGCCAGCAGACCCAGGGGCGCATGGAATAATGAAAAACTGTTTTTT. Its translation is CASRPRGAWNNEKLFF.

Concerning this clonotype itself: One junction end does not reproduce the germline sequence, and a read error may be involved. The chain combines TRBV24-1 with TRBJ2-5, with 7 bases identical to TRBD1. In germline, CDR1 is KGHDR, CDR2 SFDVKD. This CDR3 is built from 16 residues. CDR3 DNA sequence: TGTGCCGCCAGTGATTTCCCCGACAGGGACCAGGAGACCCAGTACTTC. This encodes CAASDFPDRDQETQYF.